The 3 T cell receptor beta chains listed next were all sequenced from one sample in a study of shared clonotypes between healthy human individuals. TCRdb's copy holds only in-frame clones and misses some; the assay was immunoSEQ multiplex PCR. The sample includes over 1.4 million clones, roughly 96% seen only once; the top ten take approximately 1.1%. Sequenced input: naive CD4+ T cells sorted from blood. The subset: CD45RA+ positively selected. The origin of the receptors is a man aged 25-45 years in good health.

V is TRBV29-1 and J is TRBJ2-7; TRBD2 matches 7 bases. J lost 6 bases, V lost 6 bases, and 14 bases had no gene match. The length of the CDR3 is 14 residues. CDR1 and CDR2 from the germline V gene are SQVTM and ANQGSEA. CDR3 DNA sequence: TGCAGCGTCGTACTAGCGACTTTAAGGGGCGAGCAGTACTTC. Its translation: CSVVLATLRGEQYF.

The sample holds a few counts of this clone. The chain combines TRBV21-1 with TRBJ1-5; TRBD1, the table's D call, was not compared with the DNA. TRBV21-1 is termed a pseudogene. The CDR3 loop spans 10 amino acids. In nucleotides, the CDR3 is TGTGCCAGACATAATCAGCCCCAGCATTTT. This gives the protein CARHNQPQHF.

The chain combines TRBV11-3 with TRBJ2-1; 9 bases line up with TRBD1. Trimming removed 4 bases from V and 1 base from J; junction bases left unmatched: 2. Per germline, CDR1 SGHNT and CDR2 YENEEA. The CDR3 is 15 residues long. The CDR3 bases are TGTGCCAGCAGCTGGGACAGGGCATCCTACAATGAGCAGTTCTTC. Encoded protein: CASSWDRASYNEQFF.